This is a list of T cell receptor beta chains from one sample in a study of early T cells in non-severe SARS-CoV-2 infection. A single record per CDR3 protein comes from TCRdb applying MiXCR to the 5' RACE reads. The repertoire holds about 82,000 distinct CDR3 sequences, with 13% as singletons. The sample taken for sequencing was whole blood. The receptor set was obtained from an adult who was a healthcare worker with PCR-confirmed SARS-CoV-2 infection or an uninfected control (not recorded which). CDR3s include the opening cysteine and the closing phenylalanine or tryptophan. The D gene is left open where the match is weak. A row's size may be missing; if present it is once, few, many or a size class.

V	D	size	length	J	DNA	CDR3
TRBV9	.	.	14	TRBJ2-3	TGTGCCAGCAGCGTAGCCCCAAGCACAGATACGCAGTATTTT	CASSVAPSTDTQYF
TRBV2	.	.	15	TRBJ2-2	TGTGCCAGCAGCTTCAGATTTCCGAACACCGGGGAGCTGTTTTTT	CASSFRFPNTGELFF
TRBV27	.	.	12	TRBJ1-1	TGTGCCAGCAGGCACCCAGGGACTGAAGCTTTCTTT	CASRHPGTEAFF
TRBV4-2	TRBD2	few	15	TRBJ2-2	TGTGCCAGCAACCTAGCGGGGACCAACACCGGGGAGCTGTTTTTT	CASNLAGTNTGELFF
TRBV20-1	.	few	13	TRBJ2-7	TGCAGTGCTCGAAAGGGGGGCTCCTACGAGCAGTACTTC	CSARKGGSYEQYF
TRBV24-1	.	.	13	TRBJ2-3	TGTGCCACCAGCCAGTGGAGCACAGATACGCAGTATTTT	CATSQWSTDTQYF
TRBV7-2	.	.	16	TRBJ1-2	TGTGCCAGCAGCTTTGGTATCGGCGCAGGGGTGGATGGCTACACCTTC	CASSFGIGAGVDGYTF
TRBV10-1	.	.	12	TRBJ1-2	TGCGCCAGCAGTGCCGTACCAGGTGGCTACACCTTC	CASSAVPGGYTF
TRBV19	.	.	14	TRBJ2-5	TGTGCCAGTAGTATTGGGCCGACCCAAGAGACCCAGTACTTC	CASSIGPTQETQYF
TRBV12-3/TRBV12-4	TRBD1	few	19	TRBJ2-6	TGTGCCAGCAGTGCGACATCCGGGACAGGGTCCTCTGGGGCCAACGTCCTGACTTTC	CASSATSGTGSSGANVLTF
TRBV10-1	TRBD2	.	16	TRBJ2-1	TGCGCCAGCAGTACCATAGCGGGAGTCTCCTACAATGAGCAGTTCTTC	CASSTIAGVSYNEQFF
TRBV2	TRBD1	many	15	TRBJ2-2	TGTGCCAGCAGAGGGGACAGCTTCAACACCGGGGAGCTGTTTTTT	CASRGDSFNTGELFF
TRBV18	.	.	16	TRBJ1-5	TGTGCCAGCTCACCAGGTTCGTCGGGGGCCAACCAGCCCCAGCATTTT	CASSPGSSGANQPQHF
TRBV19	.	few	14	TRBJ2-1	TGTGCCAGTAGTTTAAGTCAGTCCTACAATGAGCAGTTCTTC	CASSLSQSYNEQFF
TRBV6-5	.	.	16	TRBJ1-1	TGTGCCAGCAGTTACTCGTTGCCGGGATCGAACACTGAAGTTTTCTTT	CASSYSLPGSNTEVFF
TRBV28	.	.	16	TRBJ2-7	TGTGCCAGCAGTTTATCGGCCGGGCTAGGGGGCTACGAGCAGTACTTC	CASSLSAGLGGYEQYF
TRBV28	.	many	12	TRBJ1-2	TGTGCCAGCAGCTACGGGAATAGTGGCTACACCTTC	CASSYGNSGYTF
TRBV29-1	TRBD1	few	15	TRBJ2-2	TGCAGCGTTGGAGACAGGGTCTCGAACACCGGGGAGCTGTTTTTT	CSVGDRVSNTGELFF
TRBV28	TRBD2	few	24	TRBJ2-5	TGTGCCAGCCGAAAGGCCGGGGGGACGCTAGCGGGAGGTGGCTTTATCGGAACCCAAGAGACCCAGTACTTC	CASRKAGGTLAGGGFIGTQETQYF
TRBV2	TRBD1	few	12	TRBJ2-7	TGTGCCAGCAGAATACAGGGGTGGGAGCAGTACTTC	CASRIQGWEQYF
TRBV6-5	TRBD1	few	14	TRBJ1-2	TGTGCCAGCAGTTATGGGACAGCAAACTATGGCTACACCTTC	CASSYGTANYGYTF
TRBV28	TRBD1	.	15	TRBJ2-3	TGTGCCAGCAACTCGGACAGGGGCTCCACAGATACGCAGTATTTT	CASNSDRGSTDTQYF
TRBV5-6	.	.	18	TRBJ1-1	TGTGCCAGCAGCGACACTCAGGGCATTCAGGATACGGACACTGAAGCTTTCTTT	CASSDTQGIQDTDTEAFF
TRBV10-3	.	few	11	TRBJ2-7	TGTGCCATCAGTGCAGGGGACGAGCAGTACTTC	CAISAGDEQYF
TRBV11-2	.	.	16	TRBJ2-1	TGTGCCAGCAGCCGGGGCCCCAGACCGACAGACAATGAGCAGTTCTTC	CASSRGPRPTDNEQFF
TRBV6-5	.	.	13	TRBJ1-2	TGTGCCAGCAGTCGGGGGATGAACTATGGCTACACCTTC	CASSRGMNYGYTF
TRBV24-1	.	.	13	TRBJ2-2	TGTGCCACAGGGGACTGGAACACCGGGGAGCTGTTTTTT	CATGDWNTGELFF
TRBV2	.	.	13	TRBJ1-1	TGTGCCAGCAGAGTAACCAGGGGCACTGAAGCTTTCTTT	CASRVTRGTEAFF
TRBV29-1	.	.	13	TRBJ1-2	TGCAGCGTTGAAGATAATAACCGGAATGGCTACACCTTC	CSVEDNNRNGYTF
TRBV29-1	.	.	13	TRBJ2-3	TGCAGCGCCGAGCGACAGCGGGCAGATACGCAGTATTTT	CSAERQRADTQYF
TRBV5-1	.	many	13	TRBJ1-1	TGCGCCAGCAGCTTACAGGGTTTCACTGAAGCTTTCTTT	CASSLQGFTEAFF
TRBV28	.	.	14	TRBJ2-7	TGTGCCAGCAGTTCACCGGGGACAACTCACGAGCAGTACTTC	CASSSPGTTHEQYF
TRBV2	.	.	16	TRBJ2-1	TGTGCCAGCAGTACCGAAGCGCGTCTCTCCTACAATGAGCAGTTCTTC	CASSTEARLSYNEQFF
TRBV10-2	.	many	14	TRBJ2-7	TGCGCCAGCAGTGCACGGACAGACTTCGGCGAGCAGTACTTC	CASSARTDFGEQYF
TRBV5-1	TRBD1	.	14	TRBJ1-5	TGCGCCAGCAGCCCCACAGGGGGCAATCAGCCCCAGCATTTT	CASSPTGGNQPQHF
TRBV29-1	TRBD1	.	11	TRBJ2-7	TGCAGCGCACAGGGGTCCGGCGAGCAGTACTTC	CSAQGSGEQYF
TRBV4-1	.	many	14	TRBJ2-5	TGCGCCAGCAGCCAAGTGGGGGACCAAGAGACCCAGTACTTC	CASSQVGDQETQYF
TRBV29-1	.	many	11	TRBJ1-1	TGCAGCGTTCACAGGAACACTGAAGCTTTCTTT	CSVHRNTEAFF
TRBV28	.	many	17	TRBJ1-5	TGTGCCAGCAATTCCCGTTTTTACGGGGTTGGCAATCAGCCCCAGCATTTT	CASNSRFYGVGNQPQHF
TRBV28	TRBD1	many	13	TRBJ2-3	TGTGCCAGCACCGACAGGGGGTTTGGAACGCAGTATTTT	CASTDRGFGTQYF
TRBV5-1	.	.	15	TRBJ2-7	TGCGCCAGCAGCATGTCCAGGGTCGAGCAGGGGGAGCAGTACTTC	CASSMSRVEQGEQYF
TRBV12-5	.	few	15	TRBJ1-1	TGTGCTAGTGGTTCCCGGAGGGGACCCAACCGTCAGGCTTTCTTT	CASGSRRGPNRQAFF
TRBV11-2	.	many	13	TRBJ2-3	TGTGCCAGCAGCTTAAGGGAGCGGTATACGCAGTATTTT	CASSLRERYTQYF
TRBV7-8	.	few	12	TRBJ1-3	TGTGCCAGCAGCAACTCTGGAAACACCATATATTTT	CASSNSGNTIYF
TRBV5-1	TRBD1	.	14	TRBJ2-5	TGCGCCAGCAGCCCGGGACAGGGAGAGGAGACCCAGTACTTC	CASSPGQGEETQYF
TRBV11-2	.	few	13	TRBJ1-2	TGTGCCAGCAGCTCCGGACGGCTCTATGGCTACACCTTC	CASSSGRLYGYTF
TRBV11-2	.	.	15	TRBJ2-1	TGTGCCAGCAGTCTGAGGCAGCGGGTGAACAATGAGCAGTTCTTC	CASSLRQRVNNEQFF
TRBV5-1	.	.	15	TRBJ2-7	TGCGCCAGCAGCTTGGTGACGGACAGTATCTACGAGCAGTACTTC	CASSLVTDSIYEQYF
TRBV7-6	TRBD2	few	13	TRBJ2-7	TGTGCCAGCAGCCGACTAGCGGGAGACGAGCAGTACTTC	CASSRLAGDEQYF
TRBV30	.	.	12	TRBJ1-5	TGTGCCCTTGGACAGAACAATCAGCCCCAGCATTTT	CALGQNNQPQHF
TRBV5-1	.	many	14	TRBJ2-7	TGCGCCAGCAGCTACACAGAAGTCTCCTACGAGCAGTACTTC	CASSYTEVSYEQYF
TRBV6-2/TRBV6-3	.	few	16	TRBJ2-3	TGTGCCAGCAGTTACTCGCCTAGCGCACGCACAGATACGCAGTATTTT	CASSYSPSARTDTQYF
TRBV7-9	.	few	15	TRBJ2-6	TGTGCCAGCAGCTCCGTCTATAAAGGGGCCAACGTCCTGACTTTC	CASSSVYKGANVLTF
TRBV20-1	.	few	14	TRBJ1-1	TGCAGTGCTAGTCAGGGGTCGAGGGACACTGAAGCTTTCTTT	CSASQGSRDTEAFF